Here is one T cell receptor beta chain with its context. This sample was taken from a study of cytomegalovirus exposure and HLA in healthy donors. Libraries were prepared by immunoSEQ multiplex PCR; TCRdb keeps only in-frame clonotypes and omits some of them. The sample lists roughly 190,000 clones, roughly 86% seen once, with about 7.2% in the top ten. CDR1 and CDR2 from the germline V gene are LNHDA and SQIVND (reference sequence). The V segment lost 4 bases and the J segment 0 bases; nucleotides outside the gene matches: 4. The CDR3 has 15 residues. The V gene is TRBV19, the J gene TRBJ2-3, with 7 bases matching TRBD2. The source of this sequence is a man aged 30-40 years in good health and CMV-seropositive. Sequencing used PBMCs. In DNA form, the CDR3 reads TGTGCCAGTAGTAAACTAGCGACTAGCACAGATACGCAGTATTTT. This encodes CASSKLATSTDTQYF.